The 3 T cell receptor beta chains given below trace back to one sample, sequenced in a study of PD-1 blockade in classical Hodgkin lymphoma. This table comes from immunoSEQ multiplex PCR, and its TCRdb copy is limited to in-frame clones, with some not included. The sample contains approximately 96,000 clones, about 92% of which appear only once. Described time point: cycle 4 day 1 (C4D1), after about 6 weeks of nivolumab. No patient escaped relapse after autologous stem cell transplantation, and brentuximab vedotin exposure varied. The sample here was peripheral blood mononuclear cells (PBMCs), taken before the fourth cycle of nivolumab. These receptors were obtained from a human donor with classical Hodgkin lymphoma.

The genes are TRBV5-1 and TRBJ2-7; a weak D match, TRBD1 (6 bases). Germline CDR1 is SGHRS and CDR2 is YFSETQ. Trimming shortened V by 5 bases and J by 0 bases, and 12 bases separated the two germline ends. CDR3 length: 14 residues. In DNA form, the CDR3 reads TGCGCCAGCAGGGGGGACATTAGCTCCTACGAGCAGTACTTC. Translation gives CASRGDISSYEQYF. Full variable domain (remainder filled in from reference TRBV5-1 and TRBJ2-7): KAGVTQTPRYLIKTRGQQVTLSCSPISGHRSVSWYQQTPGQGLQFLFEYFSETQRNKGNFPGRFSGRQFSNSRSEMNVSTLELGDSALYLCASRGDISSYEQYFGPGTRLTVT.

V is TRBV9 and J is TRBJ2-2; no definite D call. In germline, CDR1 is SGDLS, CDR2 YYNGEE. The CDR3 length is 14 residues. With 0 bases removed from V and 6 bases from J, the gap between germline ends came to 9 bases. The CDR3 here is CASSVEGQAGELFF. The CDR3 nucleotides read TGTGCCAGCAGCGTAGAGGGTCAGGCCGGGGAGCTGTTTTTT.

This chain uses TRBV28 with TRBJ1-1; 7 bases align to TRBD1. V lost 6 bases, J lost 1 base, and 8 bases stayed unmatched. Germline V gene data show CDR1 as MDHEN and CDR2 as SYDVKM. This CDR3 spans 15 amino acids. In nucleotides, the CDR3 is TGTGCCAGCAGCCGATTGCAGGGGGGGAACACTGAAGCTTTCTTT. Residues: CASSRLQGGNTEAFF.